The 2 T cell receptor beta chains reported below all come from one sample, sequenced in a study of identifying expanded T cells in peripheral blood. The method was immunoSEQ multiplex PCR; TCRdb's version includes in-frame clones alone and lacks a portion of them. In the table there are about 82,000 clones, approximately 90% of which are singletons. The sample comprised blood. Receptors were obtained from a person aged 18 to 75 in good health.

The chain combines TRBV4-1 with TRBJ1-6; D is unclear. The CDR3 is 13 amino acids. Trimming took 0 bases from V and 10 from J, leaving 7 bases between them. Germline V gene lookup returns CDR1 MGHRA and CDR2 YSYEKL. Here the CDR3 DNA reads TGCGCCAGCAGCCAAGATCACGACTCACCCCTCCACTTT. Translated, it gives CASSQDHDSPLHF.

This clone was recorded a few times. J is TRBJ1-1 and V is TRBV4-2, with 9 bases identical to TRBD1. V trimming: 4 bases; J trimming: 0 bases; junction bases outside the gene matches: 6. The CDR3 is made up of 16 amino acids. Germline CDR1 and CDR2: LGHNA and YNFKEQ. The CDR3 protein is CASSPRTGEVNTEAFF. The CDR3 nucleotides are TGTGCCAGCAGCCCCCGGACAGGGGAGGTGAACACTGAAGCTTTCTTT.